Below, one TCR beta chain is given with its context. What it binds is not known. The sample comes from a study of identical twins. Whole-study results and caveats: While abundant cord blood beta clonotypes carried fewer insertions, memory repertoires showed no such pattern. Analyses based on zero insertions could be partly confounded by invariant MAIT and iNKT cells.

Carrying unique molecular identifiers, the cDNA also gained a universal primer site through template switching. TCRdb reprocessed the 5' RACE reads with MiXCR, giving one entry per CDR3 protein. The sample includes approximately 600,000 distinct CDR3 sequences, 7.1% of them seen just once. Trimming pared 3 bases from V and 5 bases from J, leaving 13 bases between. The CDR3 is made up of 14 amino acids. CDR1 and CDR2 (germline): MGHRA, YSYEKL. These data were also filed under a second study, of yellow fever vaccine responses in identical twins.

The receptor comes from a young woman in good health. The chain has TRBV4-1 and TRBJ2-5; no clear D gene. Sequenced input: PBMCs. Here the CDR3 reads CASSHTSGPETQYF. In DNA form, the CDR3 reads TGCGCCAGCAGCCATACTTCCGGCCCGGAGACCCAGTACTTC.